The 10 T cell receptor beta chains given below trace back to one sample, sequenced in a study of blood T cell repertoires in COVID-19. Clones were read by immunoSEQ multiplex PCR, and TCRdb kept only the in-frame ones, dropping some. The sample records tens of thousands of clones, 60% to 85% being singletons. The sample was peripheral blood. The receptors were sampled from a human donor in a cohort sampled during active COVID-19.

The rearrangement joins TRBV6-2 or TRBV6-3 to TRBJ1-5; TRBD1 matches at 11 bases. V shed 3 bases, J shed 2 bases, and the junction held 9 bases outside the gene matches. Germline CDR1 reads MNHEY; CDR2 reads SVGEGT. CDR3 length equals 18 residues. The chain's CDR3 is CASSYRTGGRFGNQPQHF. CDR3 DNA: TGTGCCAGCAGTTATAGGACAGGGGGCCGGTTTGGCAATCAGCCCCAGCATTTT.

The chain is built from TRBV9 and TRBJ1-5; D is possibly TRBD1 (6 bases). This CDR3 has 13 amino acids. With 3 bases removed from V and 6 bases from J, the gap between germline ends came to 10 bases. CDR1 is SGDLS and CDR2 is YYNGEE in the germline V gene. CDR3: CASSATGVQPQHF. The CDR3 bases are TGTGCCAGCAGCGCGACAGGCGTTCAGCCCCAGCATTTT.

The chain is built from TRBV4-1 and TRBJ2-1, with 14 bases matching TRBD2. After removal of 6 bases from V and 8 bases from J, the junction contained 6 bases not matched to a gene. Germline V lookup: CDR1 MGHRA, CDR2 YSYEKL. CDR3 size: 15 residues. The CDR3 spells CASSRGLAGADEQFF. CDR3 bases: TGCGCCAGCAGTCGGGGACTAGCGGGAGCGGATGAGCAGTTCTTC.

This rearrangement joins TRBV7-9 to TRBJ2-3; 8 nucleotides match TRBD2. The CDR3 covers 13 residues. Germline assignment: CDR1 SEHNR and CDR2 FQNEAQ (reference sequence). With V trimmed by 11 bases and J by 1 base, 5 bases remained unmatched. The CDR3 spells CAAELAGTDTQYF. CDR3 nucleotide sequence: TGTGCCGCGGAACTAGCGGGCACAGATACGCAGTATTTT.

The genes are TRBV5-6 and TRBJ1-4; 8 bases map to TRBD1. With 0 bases clipped from V and 6 bases from J, the junction kept 4 bases outside the gene matches. CDR1 and CDR2 (germline): SGHDT, YYEEEE. There are 15 residues in the CDR3. This CDR3 is CASSLVAGGYEKLFF. CDR3 DNA sequence: TGTGCCAGCAGCTTGGTGGCAGGGGGCTATGAAAAACTGTTTTTT.

The chain couples TRBV30 to TRBJ2-3; D might be TRBD1 (6 bases). CDR1 is GTSNPN, CDR2 SVGIG, per germline (reference sequence). The CDR3 loop spans 13 amino acids. Trimming removed 5 bases at V and 4 bases at J, with 13 bases between. The CDR3 loop reads CAWSGQPADTQYF. The CDR3 nucleotides read TGTGCCTGGTCCGGACAGCCGGCAGATACGCAGTATTTT.

This clone has a handful of counts. The chain links TRBV27 to TRBJ1-2; 8 bases agree with TRBD1. Trimming cost V 8 bases and J 8 bases; bases outside gene matches: 7. The germline CDR1 and CDR2 sequences are MNHEY and SMNVEV (reference sequence). The CDR3 runs to 12 residues. The CDR3 DNA sequence: TGTGCCAGCGGGCGGACAGGGTACGGCTACACCTTC. The encoded protein is CASGRTGYGYTF.

The chain recombines TRBV5-4 with TRBJ2-5; 8 bases match TRBD1. The CDR3 length is 15 residues. The germline gives CDR1 SGHNT, CDR2 YYREEE (reference sequence). Trimming removed 6 bases from V and 5 bases from J; junction bases left unmatched: 12. CDR3 protein: CASIPPGQGSETQYF. The CDR3 DNA follows: TGTGCCAGCATCCCCCCCGGACAGGGATCGGAGACCCAGTACTTC. Drawing the rest from reference TRBV5-4 and TRBJ2-5, the complete variable domain is ETGVTQSPTHLIKTRGQQVTLRCSSQSGHNTVSWYQQALGQGPQFIFQYYREEENGRGNFPPRFSGLQFPNYSSELNVNALELDDSALYLCASIPPGQGSETQYFGPGTRLLVL.

The chain combines TRBV30 with TRBJ2-7; D uncertain. Germline V gene data show CDR1 as GTSNPN and CDR2 as SVGIG (reference sequence). V lost 2 bases, J lost 2 bases, and 10 bases lay in between. The CDR3 totals 13 residues. This CDR3 is CAWSNGPPYEQYF. Here the CDR3 DNA reads TGTGCCTGGAGTAACGGTCCCCCCTACGAGCAGTACTTC. The whole variable domain, remainder taken from reference TRBV30 and TRBJ2-7, is SQTIHQWPATLVQPVGSPLSLECTVEGTSNPNLYWYRQAAGRGLQLLFYSVGIGQISSEVPQNLSASRPQDRQFILSSKKLLLSDSGFYLCAWSNGPPYEQYFGPGTRLTVT.

V usage is TRBV27 and J usage is TRBJ1-2, with D perhaps matching TRBD1 (6 bases). Germline values: CDR1 MNHEY, CDR2 SMNVEV (reference sequence). V was trimmed by 5 bases and J by 3 bases, leaving 16 bases between them. CDR3 length: 15 amino acids. The CDR3 is CASSPDTGYHYGYTF. CDR3 coding DNA: TGTGCCAGCAGTCCCGATACAGGGTATCACTATGGCTACACCTTC.